A selection of T cell receptor beta chains follows, all from one sample in a study of T cells in Graves' hyperthyroidism and ophthalmopathy. TCRdb called the multiplex PCR reads again in MiXCR, with one record for every CDR3 protein. The table records roughly 710,000 distinct CDR3 sequences, roughly a third of them present only once. The sequenced material came from blood. All receptors derive from a woman in her forties with Graves' hyperthyroidism. CDR3s leave out the opening cysteine and the closing phenylalanine or tryptophan.

v_call,j_call,cdr3_aa
TRBV5-4,TRBJ2-7,ASTGAFDEQY
TRBV20-1,TRBJ2-7,SARDRSSAGQRLSYEQY
TRBV29-1,TRBJ2-2,SVEGGFGTGELF
TRBV14,TRBJ2-7,ASYTSRRAPEQY
TRBV5-1,TRBJ2-7,ASSNRDSYEQY
TRBV12-3/TRBV12-4,TRBJ1-4,ASSFSGQGRGKLF
TRBV29-1,TRBJ2-7,SVSGTSGRSYEQY
TRBV5-1,TRBJ1-4,ASSFYVSSLSEKLF
TRBV24-1,TRBJ1-2,ATSDGQGDSGYT
TRBV6-2/TRBV6-3,TRBJ1-1,ASSYEGRVTEAF
TRBV10-3,TRBJ2-5,AISESGGARETQY
TRBV19,TRBJ1-2,ASRGQDDYGYT
TRBV2,TRBJ1-2,ASSLQGQGYT
TRBV7-3,TRBJ2-7,ASSLIAAGTYEQY
TRBV7-2,TRBJ2-7,ASSLVGATSYEQY
TRBV10-3,TRBJ1-3,AISEVDRQNTIY
TRBV7-8,TRBJ1-6,ASSLGDMNSPLH
TRBV12-3/TRBV12-4,TRBJ2-5,ASGTTAAGASVETQY
TRBV7-2,TRBJ2-6,ASRSGASGANVLT
TRBV7-9,TRBJ1-3,ASTSGVHSGNTIY
TRBV19,TRBJ1-4,ASRQTGRAEKLF
TRBV7-9,TRBJ1-2,ASSLAFFRPGARGYT
TRBV4-3,TRBJ2-7,ASSQRAGNYEQY
TRBV7-8,TRBJ1-3,ASSSQINTIY
TRBV19,TRBJ1-5,ASSISSGDNQPQH
TRBV7-2,TRBJ1-1,ASSLESRGNTEAF
TRBV7-9,TRBJ2-7,ASSPGLIYEQY
TRBV5-8,TRBJ2-7,ASSLYGLGQY
TRBV7-2,TRBJ1-6,ASSGDRVGSPLH
TRBV15,TRBJ1-4,ATSTPTGGVGKLF
TRBV4-1,TRBJ1-5,ASSQTGAYSNQPQH
TRBV5-5,TRBJ1-2,ASSGGGGHQLGYT
TRBV10-3,TRBJ1-5,AISGYSNQPQH
TRBV10-3,TRBJ1-5,AISRTGTGGLTQH
TRBV7-2,TRBJ1-2,ASSLGFGTGTNYGYT
TRBV7-7,TRBJ2-5,ASRPTTGLAKQETQY
TRBV19,TRBJ1-1,ASIRFHPVQTVNTEAF
TRBV7-9,TRBJ2-1,AGLSGAYNEQF
TRBV9,TRBJ1-5,ASSVGLRHNQPQH
TRBV2,TRBJ1-1,ASSDPGTGGAKQAF
TRBV19,TRBJ1-5,ASNKPNQPQH
TRBV20-1,TRBJ2-6,SAREYSGANVLT
TRBV19,TRBJ2-2,ASSIAWTSDGELF
TRBV12-3/TRBV12-4,TRBJ1-5,ASSESGGGVSAQH